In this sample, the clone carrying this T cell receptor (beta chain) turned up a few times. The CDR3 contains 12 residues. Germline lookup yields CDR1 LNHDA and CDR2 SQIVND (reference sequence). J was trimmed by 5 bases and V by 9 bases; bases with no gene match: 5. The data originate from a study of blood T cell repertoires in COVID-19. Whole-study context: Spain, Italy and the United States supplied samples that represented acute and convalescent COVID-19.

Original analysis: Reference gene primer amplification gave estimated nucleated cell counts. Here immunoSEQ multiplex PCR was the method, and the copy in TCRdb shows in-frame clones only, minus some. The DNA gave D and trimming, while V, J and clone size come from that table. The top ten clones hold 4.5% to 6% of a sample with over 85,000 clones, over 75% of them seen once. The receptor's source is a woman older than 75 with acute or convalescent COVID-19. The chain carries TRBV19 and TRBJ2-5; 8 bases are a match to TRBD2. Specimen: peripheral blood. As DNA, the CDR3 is TGTGCCAGCGGGAGGGCCAGGGAGACCCAGTACTTC. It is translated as CASGRARETQYF.